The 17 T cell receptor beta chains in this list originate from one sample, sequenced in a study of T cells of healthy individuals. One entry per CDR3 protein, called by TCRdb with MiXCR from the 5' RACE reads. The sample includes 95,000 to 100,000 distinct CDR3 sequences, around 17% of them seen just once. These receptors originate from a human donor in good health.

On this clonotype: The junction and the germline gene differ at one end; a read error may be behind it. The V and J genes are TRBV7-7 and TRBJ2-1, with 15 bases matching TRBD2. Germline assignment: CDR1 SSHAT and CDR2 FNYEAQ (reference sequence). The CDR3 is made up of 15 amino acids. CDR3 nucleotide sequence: TGTGCTAGCAGCAAGGGACTAGCGGGAGGTAATGAGCAGTTCTTC. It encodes CASSKGLAGGNEQFF. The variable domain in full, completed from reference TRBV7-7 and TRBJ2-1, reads GAGVSQSPRYKVTKRGQDVTLRCDPISSHATLYWYQQALGQGPEFLTYFNYEAQPDKSGLPSDRFSAERPEGSISTLTIQRTEQRDSAMYRCASSKGLAGGNEQFFGPGTRLTVL.

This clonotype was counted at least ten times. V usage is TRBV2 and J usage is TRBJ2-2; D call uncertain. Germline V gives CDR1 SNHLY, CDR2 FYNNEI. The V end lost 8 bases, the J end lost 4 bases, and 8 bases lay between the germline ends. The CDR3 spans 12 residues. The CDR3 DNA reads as TGTGCCAGCCTAAAGGGCACCGGGGAGCTGTTTTTT. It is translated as CASLKGTGELFF.

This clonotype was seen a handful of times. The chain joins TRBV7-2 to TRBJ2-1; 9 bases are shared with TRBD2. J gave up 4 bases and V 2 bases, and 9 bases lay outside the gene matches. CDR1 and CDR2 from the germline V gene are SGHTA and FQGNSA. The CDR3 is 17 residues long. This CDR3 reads CASSLSFASGMYNEQFF. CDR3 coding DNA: TGTGCCAGCAGCTTATCTTTCGCTAGCGGGATGTACAATGAGCAGTTCTTC.

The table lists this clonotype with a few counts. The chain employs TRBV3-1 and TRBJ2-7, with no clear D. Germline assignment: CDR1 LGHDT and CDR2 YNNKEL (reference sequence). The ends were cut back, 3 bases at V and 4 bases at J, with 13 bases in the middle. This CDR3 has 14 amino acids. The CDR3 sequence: CASSHGSDEYEQYF. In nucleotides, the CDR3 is TGTGCCAGCAGCCACGGCAGTGATGAGTACGAGCAGTACTTC.

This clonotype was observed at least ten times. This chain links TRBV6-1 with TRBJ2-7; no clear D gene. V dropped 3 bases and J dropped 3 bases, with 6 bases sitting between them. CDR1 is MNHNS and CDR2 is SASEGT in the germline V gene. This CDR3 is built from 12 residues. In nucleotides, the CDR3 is TGTGCCAGCAGTGAGCCGGGCTACGAGCAGTACTTC. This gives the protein CASSEPGYEQYF.

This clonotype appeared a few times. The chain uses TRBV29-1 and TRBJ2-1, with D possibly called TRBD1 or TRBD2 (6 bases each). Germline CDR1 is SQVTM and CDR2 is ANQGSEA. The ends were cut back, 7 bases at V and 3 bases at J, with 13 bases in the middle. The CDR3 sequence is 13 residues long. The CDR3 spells CSEGGRSYNEQFF. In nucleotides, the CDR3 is TGCAGCGAGGGGGGACGGAGCTACAATGAGCAGTTCTTC.

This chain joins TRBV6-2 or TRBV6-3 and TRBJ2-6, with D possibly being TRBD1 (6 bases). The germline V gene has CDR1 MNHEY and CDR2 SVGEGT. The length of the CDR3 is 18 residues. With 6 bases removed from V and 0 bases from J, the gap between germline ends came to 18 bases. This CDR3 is CASRSYADRTSGANVLTF. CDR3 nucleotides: TGTGCCAGCAGAAGCTATGCGGACAGAACCTCTGGGGCCAACGTCCTGACTTTC.

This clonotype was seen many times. CDR3 DNA: TGTGCCAGCTCCTGGGGGGATCAGCCCCAGCATTTT. This codes for CASSWGDQPQHF. The V and J genes are TRBV12-3 or TRBV12-4 and TRBJ1-5; TRBD1 might be the D (5 bases). Deletions cut 8 bases from V and 5 bases from J, with 10 bases between. The CDR3 runs 12 residues.

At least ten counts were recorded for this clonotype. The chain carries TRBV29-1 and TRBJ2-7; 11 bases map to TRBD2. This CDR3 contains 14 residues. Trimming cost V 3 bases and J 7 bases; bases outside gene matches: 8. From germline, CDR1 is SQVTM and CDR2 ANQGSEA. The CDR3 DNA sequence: TGCAGCGTTGACCTCCTAGCGGGAGGTGGGGAGCAGTACTTC. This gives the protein CSVDLLAGGGEQYF.

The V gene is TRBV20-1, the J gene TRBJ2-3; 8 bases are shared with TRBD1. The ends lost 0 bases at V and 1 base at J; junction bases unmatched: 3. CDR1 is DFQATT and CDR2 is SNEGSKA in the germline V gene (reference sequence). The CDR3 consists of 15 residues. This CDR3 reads CSARDSGGRTDTQYF. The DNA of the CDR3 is TGCAGTGCTAGAGATTCAGGGGGCCGCACAGATACGCAGTATTTT.

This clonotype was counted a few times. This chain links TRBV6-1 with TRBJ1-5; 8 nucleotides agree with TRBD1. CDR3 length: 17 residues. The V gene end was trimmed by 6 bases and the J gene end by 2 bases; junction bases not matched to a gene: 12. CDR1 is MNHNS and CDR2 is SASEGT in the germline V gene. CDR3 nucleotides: TGTGCCAGCAGCGGGGGCAGGGGGCCGGTGGGCAATCAGCCCCAGCATTTT. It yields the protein CASSGGRGPVGNQPQHF.

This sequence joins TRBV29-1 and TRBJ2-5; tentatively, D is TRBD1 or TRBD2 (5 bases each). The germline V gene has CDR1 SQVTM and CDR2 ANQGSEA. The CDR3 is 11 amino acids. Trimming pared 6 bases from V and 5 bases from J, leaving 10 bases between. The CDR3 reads CSVGDWETQYF. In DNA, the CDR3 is TGCAGCGTGGGGGATTGGGAGACCCAGTACTTC.

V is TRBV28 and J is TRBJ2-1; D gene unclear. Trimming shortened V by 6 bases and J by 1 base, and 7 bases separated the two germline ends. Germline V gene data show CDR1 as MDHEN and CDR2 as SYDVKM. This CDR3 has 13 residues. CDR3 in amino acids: CASRDQSYNEQFF. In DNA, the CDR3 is TGTGCCAGCAGGGACCAGTCCTACAATGAGCAGTTCTTC.

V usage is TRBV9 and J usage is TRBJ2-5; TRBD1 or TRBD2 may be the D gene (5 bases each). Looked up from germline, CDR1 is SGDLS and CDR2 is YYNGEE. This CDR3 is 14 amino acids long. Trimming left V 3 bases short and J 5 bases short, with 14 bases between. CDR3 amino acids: CASSGGEWSETQYF. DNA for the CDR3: TGTGCCAGCAGCGGAGGGGAATGGTCCGAGACCCAGTACTTC.

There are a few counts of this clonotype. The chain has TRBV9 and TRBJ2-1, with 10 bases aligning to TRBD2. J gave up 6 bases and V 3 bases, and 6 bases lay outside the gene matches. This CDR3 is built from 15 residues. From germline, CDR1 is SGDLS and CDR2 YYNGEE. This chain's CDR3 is CASSGRLAGVNEQFF. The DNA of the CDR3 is TGTGCCAGCAGCGGAAGACTAGCGGGCGTCAATGAGCAGTTCTTC.

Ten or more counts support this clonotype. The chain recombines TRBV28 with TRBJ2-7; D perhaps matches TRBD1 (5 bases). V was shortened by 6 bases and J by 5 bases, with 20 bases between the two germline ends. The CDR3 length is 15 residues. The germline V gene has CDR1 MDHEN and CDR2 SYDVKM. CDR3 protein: CASSPPAGMIDEQYF. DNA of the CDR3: TGTGCCAGCAGCCCCCCGGCAGGGATGATCGACGAGCAGTACTTC.

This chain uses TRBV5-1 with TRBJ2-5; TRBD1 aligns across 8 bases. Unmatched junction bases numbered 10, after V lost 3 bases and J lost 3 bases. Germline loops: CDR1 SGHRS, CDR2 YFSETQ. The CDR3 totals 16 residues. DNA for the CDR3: TGCGCCAGCAGCTCAGCAGGGGGCCGCTACGAAGAGACCCAGTACTTC. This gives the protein CASSSAGGRYEETQYF.